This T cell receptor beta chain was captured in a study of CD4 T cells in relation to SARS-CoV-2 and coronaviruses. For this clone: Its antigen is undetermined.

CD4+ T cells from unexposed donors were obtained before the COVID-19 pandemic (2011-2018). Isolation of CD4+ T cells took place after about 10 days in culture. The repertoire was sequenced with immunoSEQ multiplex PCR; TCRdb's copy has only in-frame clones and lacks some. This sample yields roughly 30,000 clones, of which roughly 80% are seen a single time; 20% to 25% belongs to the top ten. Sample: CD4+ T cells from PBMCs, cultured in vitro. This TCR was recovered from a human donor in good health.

The CDR3 sequence: CSASRGGGTFGGYTF. The CDR3 nucleotides are TGCAGTGCTAGTCGAGGGGGGGGTACATTCGGAGGCTACACCTTC. The chain links TRBV20-1 to TRBJ1-2; the D gene is possibly TRBD1 (6 bases). V was trimmed by 3 bases and J by 8 bases, leaving 22 bases between them. The CDR3 is made up of 15 amino acids. Germline assignment: CDR1 DFQATT and CDR2 SNEGSKA (reference sequence).